This T cell receptor beta chain was documented in a study of post-analysis software for immune sequencing data. V was trimmed by 6 bases and J by 3 bases, leaving 9 bases between them. The CDR3 loop spans 13 amino acids. On this clonotype: The antigen is unknown.

The authors incorporated unique molecular identifiers into the TCR beta cDNA libraries. A single record per CDR3 protein comes from TCRdb applying MiXCR to the PCR reads. The sample yields roughly 400,000 distinct CDR3 sequences, approximately 42% seen once. General study points: F measure clustering grouped samples strongly by preparation batch. Controls showed lower frequencies than patients for five or six TRBV segments, and TRBV5-6, TRBV5-1 and TRBV20-1 were among these.

The gene calls are TRBV12-3 or TRBV12-4 and TRBJ2-1, with D unresolved. Sequenced sample: blood. The sequence derives from a girl aged 2-10 years with multiple sclerosis. CDR3 DNA sequence: TGTGCCAGCAGGAGAAGGAACTACAATGAGCAGTTCTTC. This gives the protein CASRRRNYNEQFF.